This TCR beta chain was sequenced during a study of T-cell reconstitution after alpha-beta-depleted transplantation in children. TCRbeta library preparation incorporated unique molecular identifiers. TCRdb re-derived calls from the PCR reads in MiXCR, one entry per CDR3 protein. The sample lists fewer than 550,000 distinct CDR3 sequences, around 15% occurring once. The CDR3 contains 13 residues. Germline V gene lookup returns CDR1 DFQATT and CDR2 SNEGSKA (reference sequence). V shed 3 bases and J shed 3 bases, with 11 bases lying between them. In this sample, this clonotype turned up many times. The source was PBMCs, mostly from graft donor cells, collected 360 days after TCRalphabeta/CD19-depleted stem cell transplant. V usage is TRBV20-1 and J usage is TRBJ1-2; maybe TRBD1 (6 bases). The sequence was collected from a boy less than two years old who had a stem cell transplant for Wiskott-Aldrich syndrome, so the T cells may come from the graft donor. The CDR3 loop reads CSASLDSYYGYTF. DNA for the CDR3: TGCAGTGCTAGCTTGGACAGCTACTATGGCTACACCTTC.